The present T cell receptor (beta chain) was sequenced within a study of T cells in Graves' hyperthyroidism and ophthalmopathy. TCR beta CDR3 region amplification was performed from RNA transcripts. In the first-round RT-PCR of the TCR CDR3, the HTBI primer set was used. TCRdb fed the multiplex PCR reads into MiXCR, producing one record per CDR3 protein. The table has 690,000 or so distinct CDR3 sequences, 18% seen once. The study left out patients who had uncontrolled infection, other autoimmune disease, pregnancy or lactation. Clinical symptoms, serum thyroxine, TRAb, thyroid ultrasound and orbital computed tomography informed diagnoses. The clonotype originates from a woman between 45 and 65 years old with Graves' hyperthyroidism that later progressed to Graves' ophthalmopathy. Material: blood.

The CDR3 nucleotides are TGTGCCATCAGTGTTTCCGGGGAGATTTTTTCACCCCTCCACTTT. As protein: CAISVSGEIFSPLHF. This rearrangement joins TRBV10-3 to TRBJ1-6, with D uncertain. The germline V and J ends were trimmed by 4 bases and 9 bases, with 16 bases remaining between them. Germline CDR1 is ENHRY and CDR2 is SYGVKD. The CDR3 is made up of 15 amino acids.